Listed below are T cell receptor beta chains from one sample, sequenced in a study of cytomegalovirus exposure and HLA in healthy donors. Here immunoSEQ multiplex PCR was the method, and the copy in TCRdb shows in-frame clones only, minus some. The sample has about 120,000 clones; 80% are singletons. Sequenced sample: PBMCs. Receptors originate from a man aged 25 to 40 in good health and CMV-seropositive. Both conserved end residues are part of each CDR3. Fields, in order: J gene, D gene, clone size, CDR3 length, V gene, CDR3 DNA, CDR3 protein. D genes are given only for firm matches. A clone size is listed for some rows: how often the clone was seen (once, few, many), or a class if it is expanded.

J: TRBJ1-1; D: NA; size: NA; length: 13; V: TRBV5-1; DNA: TGCGCCAGCAACAGACAAGACAACACTGAAGCTTTCTTT; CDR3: CASNRQDNTEAFF
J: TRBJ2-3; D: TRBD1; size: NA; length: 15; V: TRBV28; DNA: TGTGCCAGCAGTTTTCAAGGGGGCGGGACAGATACGCAGTATTTT; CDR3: CASSFQGGGTDTQYF
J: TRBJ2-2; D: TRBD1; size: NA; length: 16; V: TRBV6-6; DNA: TGTGCCAGCAGTTACAAGGACAGGGGTTTCCCCGGGGAGCTGTTTTTT; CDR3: CASSYKDRGFPGELFF
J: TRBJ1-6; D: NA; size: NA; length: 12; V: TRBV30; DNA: TGTGCCTGGACAGCGGGAAGTTCACCCCTCCACTTT; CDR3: CAWTAGSSPLHF
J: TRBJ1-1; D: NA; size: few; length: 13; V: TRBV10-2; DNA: TGCGCCAGCAGGACCAGGGGCGGCACTGAAGCTTTCTTT; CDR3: CASRTRGGTEAFF
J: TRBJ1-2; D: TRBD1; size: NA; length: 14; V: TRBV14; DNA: TGTGCCAGCAGCCGGGACAGGGTGAACTATGGCTACACCTTC; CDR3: CASSRDRVNYGYTF
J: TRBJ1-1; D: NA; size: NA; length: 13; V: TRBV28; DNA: TGTGCCAGCAGTCCCTCCAGTGGGAGGGGAGCTTTCTTT; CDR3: CASSPSSGRGAFF
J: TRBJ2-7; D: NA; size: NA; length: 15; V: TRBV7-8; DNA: TGTGCCAGCAGCTTTACAGGGGGGGGAGGCTACGAGCAGTACTTC; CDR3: CASSFTGGGGYEQYF
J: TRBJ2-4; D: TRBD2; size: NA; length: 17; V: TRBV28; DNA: TGTGCCAGCAGTCCCCCCTGGCGGGGGGGCGGCAAAAACATTCAGTACTTC; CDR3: CASSPPWRGGGKNIQYF
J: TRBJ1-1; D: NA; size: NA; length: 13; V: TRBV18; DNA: TGTGCCAGCTCATTCGACGGGGACACTGAAGCTTTCTTT; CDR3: CASSFDGDTEAFF
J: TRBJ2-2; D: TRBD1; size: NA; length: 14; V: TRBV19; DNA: TGTGCCAGCCAGCAGGGGGCCAACACCGGGGAGCTGTTTTTT; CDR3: CASQQGANTGELFF
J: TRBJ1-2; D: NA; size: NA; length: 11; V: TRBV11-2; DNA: TGTGCCACGGGGCGGGGGGATGGCTACACCTTC; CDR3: CATGRGDGYTF
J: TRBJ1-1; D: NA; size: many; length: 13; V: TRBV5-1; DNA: TGCGCCAGCAGCTTCCAAATGAACACTGAAGCTTTCTTT; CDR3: CASSFQMNTEAFF
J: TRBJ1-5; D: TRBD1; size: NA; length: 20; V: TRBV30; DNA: TGTGCCTGGAGTCAAAAACCGGGACAGGGGGACTCTTATAGCAATCAGCCCCAGCATTTT; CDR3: CAWSQKPGQGDSYSNQPQHF
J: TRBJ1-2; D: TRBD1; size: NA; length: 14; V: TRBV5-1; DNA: TGCGCCAGCAGCAGGGAACAGGGGGCGTATGGCTACACCTTC; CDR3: CASSREQGAYGYTF
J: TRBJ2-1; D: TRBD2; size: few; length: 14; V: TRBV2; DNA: TGTGCCGGGGAAGGGGGGACTAGCGTCGGTGAGCAGTTCTTC; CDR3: CAGEGGTSVGEQFF
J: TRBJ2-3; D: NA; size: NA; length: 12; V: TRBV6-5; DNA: TGTGCCAGCCGGACTTTCACAGATACGCAGTATTTT; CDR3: CASRTFTDTQYF
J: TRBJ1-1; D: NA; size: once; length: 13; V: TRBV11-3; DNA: TGTGCCAGCAGCTCCCAGGGGAACACTGAAGCTTTCTTT; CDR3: CASSSQGNTEAFF
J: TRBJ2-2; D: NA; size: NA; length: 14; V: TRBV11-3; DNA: TGTGCCAGCAGCTTAGGGTCACCGGCCGGGGAGCTGTTTTTT; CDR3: CASSLGSPAGELFF
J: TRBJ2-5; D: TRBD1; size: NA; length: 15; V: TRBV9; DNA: TGTGCCAGCAGCGTAGATCCCAGGGGGCAAGAGACCCAGTACTTC; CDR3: CASSVDPRGQETQYF
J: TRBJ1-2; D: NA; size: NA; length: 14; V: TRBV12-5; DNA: TGTGCTAGTGGCCCCACTTCGGACAGCTATGGCTACACCTTC; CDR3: CASGPTSDSYGYTF
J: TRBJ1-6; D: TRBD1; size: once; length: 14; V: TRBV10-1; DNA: TGCGCCAGCAGTTCAGGGACAGGGTTTTCACCCCTCCACTTT; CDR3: CASSSGTGFSPLHF
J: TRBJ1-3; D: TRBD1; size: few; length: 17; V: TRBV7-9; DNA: TGTTCCAGCAGCTTAGTTGGCAGGGGGCACATAAGAAACACCATATATTTT; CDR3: CSSSLVGRGHIRNTIYF
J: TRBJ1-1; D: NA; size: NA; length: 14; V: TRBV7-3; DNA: TGTGCCAGCAGTATCGGGGGGGGGAACACTGAAGCTTTCTTT; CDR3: CASSIGGGNTEAFF
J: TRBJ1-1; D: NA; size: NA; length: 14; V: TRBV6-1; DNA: TGTGCCAGCACCCCCGTACAGCTAAACACTGAAGCTTTCTTT; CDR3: CASTPVQLNTEAFF
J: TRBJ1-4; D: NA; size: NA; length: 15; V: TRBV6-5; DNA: TGTGCCAGCAGTTCGAGCACAGCTTATAATGAAAAACTGTTTTTT; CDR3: CASSSSTAYNEKLFF
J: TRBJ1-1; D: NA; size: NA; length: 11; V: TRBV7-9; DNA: TGTGCCAGCAGCTTTCGGGGTGAAGCTTTCTTT; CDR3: CASSFRGEAFF
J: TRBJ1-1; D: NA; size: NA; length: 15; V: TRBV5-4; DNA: TGTGCCAGCAGCCGCCCCGGACAAGTTAACACTGAAGCTTTCTTT; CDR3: CASSRPGQVNTEAFF
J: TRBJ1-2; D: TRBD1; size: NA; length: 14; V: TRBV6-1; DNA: TGTGCCAGCAGGAGCCAGGGGACAGGGGTAGGCTACACCTTC; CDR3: CASRSQGTGVGYTF
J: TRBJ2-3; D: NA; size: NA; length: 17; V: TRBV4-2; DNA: TGTGCCAGCAGCCCCCAGGGTGGCGGGGTAACCACAGATACGCAGTATTTT; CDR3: CASSPQGGGVTTDTQYF
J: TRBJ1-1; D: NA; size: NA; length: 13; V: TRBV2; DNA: TGTGCCAGCAGTTACTCGACAGTGAGAGGAGGGTTCTTT; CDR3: CASSYSTVRGGFF
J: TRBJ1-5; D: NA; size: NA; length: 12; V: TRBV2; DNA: TGTGCCAGCAGTGACAGTAATCAGCCCCAGCATTTT; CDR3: CASSDSNQPQHF
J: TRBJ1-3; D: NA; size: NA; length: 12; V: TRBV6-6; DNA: TGTGCCAGCAGTGAGAGGGGAAACACCATATATTTT; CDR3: CASSERGNTIYF
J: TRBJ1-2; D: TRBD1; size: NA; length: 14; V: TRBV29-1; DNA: TGCAGCGTTGTTTCTCCAGGGGGCACCTATGGCTACACCTTC; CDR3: CSVVSPGGTYGYTF
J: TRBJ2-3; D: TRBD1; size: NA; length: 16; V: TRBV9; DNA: TGTGCCAGCAGCGACCAAGGGGGCCCCAGCACAGATACGCAGTATTTT; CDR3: CASSDQGGPSTDTQYF
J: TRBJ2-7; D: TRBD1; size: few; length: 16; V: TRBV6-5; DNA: TGTGCCAGCAGTTACTTGGGGACAGGGAGCTCCTACGAGCAGTACTTC; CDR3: CASSYLGTGSSYEQYF
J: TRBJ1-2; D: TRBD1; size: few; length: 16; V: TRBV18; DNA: TGTGCCAGCTCATCCGTCCAGGGGGAGATTAACTATGGCTACACCTTC; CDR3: CASSSVQGEINYGYTF
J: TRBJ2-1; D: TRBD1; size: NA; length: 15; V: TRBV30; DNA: TGTGCCTGGAGCGCGGGACAGGGGATTTACAATGAGCAGTTCTTC; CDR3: CAWSAGQGIYNEQFF
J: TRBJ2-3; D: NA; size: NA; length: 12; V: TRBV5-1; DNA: TGCGCCAGCAGCTCCGCGGCAGATACGCAGTATTTT; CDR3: CASSSAADTQYF
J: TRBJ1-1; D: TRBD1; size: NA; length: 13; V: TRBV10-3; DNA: TGTGCCATCAGGGGACAGGGTTCCACTGAAGCTTTCTTT; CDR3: CAIRGQGSTEAFF
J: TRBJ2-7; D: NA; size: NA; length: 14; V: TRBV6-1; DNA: TGTGCCAGCAGTGAATTGTGGAGCTCCTACGAGCAGTACTTC; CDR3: CASSELWSSYEQYF
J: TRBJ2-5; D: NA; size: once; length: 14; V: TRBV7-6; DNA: TGTGCCAGCAGCTTAGTAGATCCCAAAGAGACCCAGTACTTC; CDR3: CASSLVDPKETQYF
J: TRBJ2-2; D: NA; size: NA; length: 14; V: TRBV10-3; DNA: TGTGCCATTTCAAACAGGGCCAACACCGGGGAGCTGTTTTTT; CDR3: CAISNRANTGELFF
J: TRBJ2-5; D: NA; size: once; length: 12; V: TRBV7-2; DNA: TGTGCCAGCAGACCTCCACTAGAGACCCAGTACTTC; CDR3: CASRPPLETQYF
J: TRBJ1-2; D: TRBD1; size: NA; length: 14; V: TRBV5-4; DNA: TGTGCCAGCAGCGCGAATCCAGGGGGCCTTGGCTACACCTTC; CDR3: CASSANPGGLGYTF
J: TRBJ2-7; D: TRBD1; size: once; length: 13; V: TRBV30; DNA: TGTGCCTGGAGTGAGGGGGCTTCGTACGAGCAGTACTTC; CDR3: CAWSEGASYEQYF
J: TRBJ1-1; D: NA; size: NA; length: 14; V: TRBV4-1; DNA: TGCGCCAGCAGCCAAGATTGGGGGGGCACTGAAGCTTTCTTT; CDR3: CASSQDWGGTEAFF
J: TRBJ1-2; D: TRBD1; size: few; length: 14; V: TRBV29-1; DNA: TGCAGCGTTGGGTCGACAGGGGGCTTCAATGGCTACACCTTC; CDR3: CSVGSTGGFNGYTF
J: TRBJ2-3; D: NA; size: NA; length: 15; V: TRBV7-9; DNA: TGTGCCAGCAGCTTCTCGGGCGGGGGCGGCGATACGCAGTATTTT; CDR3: CASSFSGGGGDTQYF
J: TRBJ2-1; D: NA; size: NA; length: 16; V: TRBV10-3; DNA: TGTGCCACGGCGAGAGACTATGGGGAGGTTGGCAATGAGCAGTTCTTC; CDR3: CATARDYGEVGNEQFF
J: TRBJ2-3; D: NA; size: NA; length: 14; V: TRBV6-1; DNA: TGTGCCAGCAGTGACCGACGGAGGGCCGATACGCAGTATTTT; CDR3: CASSDRRRADTQYF
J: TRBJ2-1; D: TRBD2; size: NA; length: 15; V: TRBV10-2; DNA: TGCGCCAGCAGTGATAGGGGAGGGACCTACAATGAGCAGTTCTTC; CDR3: CASSDRGGTYNEQFF
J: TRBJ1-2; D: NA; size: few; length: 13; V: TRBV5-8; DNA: TGTGCCAGCAGCCCCAATAGGGGGAATGGCTACACCTTC; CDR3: CASSPNRGNGYTF
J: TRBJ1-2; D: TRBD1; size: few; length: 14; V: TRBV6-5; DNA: TGTGCCAGCAGTATACCGGGACAGGTGAATGGCTACACCTTC; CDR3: CASSIPGQVNGYTF